Following are 8 T cell receptor beta chains from one sample sequenced in a study of CD8+ T cells in alopecia areata. cDNA prepared by RNA extraction and subsequent reverse transcription served as the template for sequencing. Here immunoSEQ multiplex PCR was the method, and the copy in TCRdb shows in-frame clones only, minus some. The data hold a few hundred thousand clones, with more than 45% observed a single time. Sample treatment: oral pan-JAK inhibitor, 5-10 mg twice daily. This sample comprised CD4+ T cells sorted from blood, obtained at week 4, from a patient treated with tofacitinib. The receptor set was obtained from a human donor with alopecia areata.

The V call is TRBV11-3, the J call TRBJ1-1; 8 nucleotides match TRBD1. CDR3 length: 20 residues. Germline loops: CDR1 SGHNT, CDR2 YENEEA. The junction had 23 bases not matched to a gene; V was cut back by 4 bases and J by 4 bases. Here the CDR3 reads CASSSTTNLDRDDGATEAFF. CDR3 in DNA: TGTGCCAGCAGCTCCACAACAAATTTGGACAGGGACGATGGGGCCACTGAAGCTTTCTTT.

This clone was counted a few times. The chain recombines TRBV7-3 with TRBJ2-3; weak D call: TRBD1 (5 bases). Trimming pared 3 bases from V and 5 bases from J, leaving 9 bases between. The CDR3 extends over 13 amino acids. Germline lookup yields CDR1 SGHTA and CDR2 FQGTGA. In nucleotides, the CDR3 is TGTGCCAGCAGCTTCCAGGGTCTAGATACGCAGTATTTT. It yields the protein CASSFQGLDTQYF.

The gene calls are TRBV15 and TRBJ1-3; D is uncertain. Trimming removed 0 bases from V and 5 bases from J, with 8 bases in between. The CDR3 contains 14 residues. Germline V lookup: CDR1 LNHNV, CDR2 YYDKDF (reference sequence). The CDR3 loop reads CATSRDRGRNTIYF. DNA of the CDR3: TGTGCCACCAGCAGAGATCGGGGAAGAAACACCATATATTTT.

The CDR3, as DNA: TGCGCCAGCAGCCAAGAGTGGACAGCCTCGAACACCGGGGAGCTGTTTTTT. Encoded protein: CASSQEWTASNTGELFF. The chain recombines TRBV4-1 with TRBJ2-2; weak D call: TRBD1 (6 bases). The germline V gene encodes CDR1 MGHRA and CDR2 YSYEKL. This CDR3 has 17 residues. Between the trimmed V and J ends, which lost 0 bases and 0 bases, there was a span of 11 bases.

This clone has just a few counts. The genes are TRBV30 and TRBJ2-5; 9 bases align to TRBD1. The V gene's germline CDR1 is GTSNPN and CDR2 SVGIG (reference sequence). After removal of 5 bases from V and 6 bases from J, the junction contained 4 bases not matched to a gene. The CDR3 contains 12 residues. The CDR3 nucleotides read TGTGCCTGGTCGGGACAGGGCAAGACCCAGTACTTC. It encodes CAWSGQGKTQYF.

V usage is TRBV9 and J usage is TRBJ2-7, with D maybe TRBD1 (5 bases). Between the trimmed V and J ends, which lost 4 bases and 2 bases, there was a span of 13 bases. The CDR3 length is 14 residues. The germline CDR1 and CDR2 sequences are SGDLS and YYNGEE. The CDR3 protein is CASSIDQGTYEQYF. The CDR3 coding sequence is TGTGCCAGCAGCATTGATCAGGGTACCTACGAGCAGTACTTC.

This rearrangement joins TRBV18 to TRBJ2-7; D ambiguous. CDR1 is KGHSH, CDR2 LQKENI, per germline. Trimming cost V 2 bases and J 0 bases, with 5 bases left between them. The CDR3 loop spans 13 amino acids. The CDR3 region is CASSPTDSYEQYF. CDR3 bases: TGTGCCAGCTCACCAACAGACTCCTACGAGCAGTACTTC.

The chain has TRBV6-6 and TRBJ1-2; a possible D gene is TRBD1 (5 bases). Looked up from germline, CDR1 is MNHNY and CDR2 is SVGAGI (reference sequence). V was clipped by 6 bases and J by 6 bases, with 14 bases between them. The CDR3 spans 13 residues. CDR3 DNA sequence: TGTGCCAGCAGACCAGGGTGGGGCGATGGCTACACCTTC. Its translation is CASRPGWGDGYTF.